This TCR beta chain appears in the sequencing data of a study of response to subunit inactivated influenza vaccine. Overall study findings and caveats: There was a suggestion from the authors that each seasonal influenza vaccination recruits few new T cells.

V trimming: 0 bases; J trimming: 2 bases; junction bases outside the gene matches: 10. Germline-derived CDR1 and CDR2 are DFQATT and SNEGSKA (reference sequence). CDR3 length: 17 amino acids. TCRdb ran MiXCR on the RT-PCR reads and lists one entry per CDR3 protein. The sample has roughly 700,000 distinct CDR3 sequences, more than 11% seen once. To note about this clonotype: Its antigen is unidentified.

The chain has TRBV20-1 and TRBJ2-1, with 7 bases matching TRBD2. Here the sequenced sample was PBMCs from blood, taken less than 15 days before vaccination. The source is a man aged 50 to 60 who received an inactivated influenza vaccine. CDR3 bases: TGCAGTGCTAGAGATGCCTTGGGGCGGGAGACCTACAATGAGCAGTTCTTC. Protein sequence: CSARDALGRETYNEQFF.